This entry lists 9 T cell receptor beta chains sequenced from one sample in a study of T-cell memory formation after mild COVID-19 (dated by TCRdb to about 2021). Library prep was done by 5' RACE. The instrument was an Illumina NovaSeq 6000. TCRdb trimmed the raw reads at Q25, called clones with MiXCR and kept productive beta chains. Rows are combined by CDR3 protein, so each entry shows the most common genes and DNA. Present in this sample are about 290,000 distinct CDR3 sequences, 15% to 20% of which were seen just once. The leading ten clones occupy about a fifth of the sample. The sequencing input was PBMCs or a T cell subset sorted from them (not recorded which). These receptors were taken from a man younger than 35 who had mild COVID-19 (a few samples of this study predate the infection). The sample titles of this study are shuffled in the database, so cell type and time point are left out; the donor was told from shared clones.

The CDR3 sequence: CASRDGRGYGYTF. In nucleotides, the CDR3 is TGTGCCAGCCGGGACGGAAGAGGCTATGGCTACACCTTC. The chain joins TRBV19 to TRBJ1-2; tentative D call: TRBD1 (5 bases). This CDR3 is built from 13 residues. V was shortened by 9 bases and J by 4 bases, with 15 bases between the two germline ends. In germline, CDR1 is LNHDA, CDR2 SQIVND (reference sequence).

Note on this clonotype: The junction and the germline gene differ at one end; a read error may be behind it. This chain connects TRBV5-1 to TRBJ2-7; a weak D match, TRBD2 (6 bases). The CDR3 covers 15 residues. Germline lookup yields CDR1 SGHRS and CDR2 YFSETQ. CDR3 in amino acids: CASSLLSRGTYDQYF. The CDR3 bases are TGCGCCAGCAGCTTGTTATCCCGGGGGACCTACGACCAGTACTTC.

J is TRBJ2-5 and V is TRBV12-3 or TRBV12-4; TRBD2 agrees at 8 bases. This CDR3 has 14 residues. V lost 8 bases and J lost 5; bases outside the gene matches: 10. CDR3 protein: CASGRGGAGETQYF. The CDR3, as DNA: TGTGCCAGCGGTCGGGGGGGGGCTGGGGAGACCCAGTACTTC.

This clonotype occurred once. V usage is TRBV20-1 and J usage is TRBJ2-5; 7 bases fit TRBD2. The CDR3 is made up of 12 amino acids. Per germline, CDR1 DFQATT and CDR2 SNEGSKA (reference sequence). Trimming removed 5 bases from V and 3 bases from J; junction bases left unmatched: 3. In nucleotides, the CDR3 is TGCAGTGCTCCGACTAGCAAAGAGACCCAGTACTTC. Its protein product is CSAPTSKETQYF.

The chain uses TRBV28 and TRBJ2-7; no firm D call. The CDR3 is made up of 18 amino acids. V lost 8 bases to trimming and J lost 5 bases, with 31 bases between them. Germline V gene lookup returns CDR1 MDHEN and CDR2 SYDVKM. The CDR3 reads CASSSRTDQLRLRDEQYV. The CDR3 nucleotides read TGTGCCAGCTCAAGCCGGACGGATCAACTTCGCCTTCGGGACGAGCAGTACGTC.

This chain links TRBV20-1 with TRBJ1-1, with D possibly TRBD1 on 6 matching bases. CDR1 is DFQATT, CDR2 SNEGSKA, per germline (reference sequence). The CDR3 is 13 residues long. V was trimmed by 0 bases and J by 12 bases, leaving 17 bases between them. CDR3 residues: CSARDGQGGRTFF. The CDR3 DNA reads TGCAGTGCTAGAGACGGCCAAGGGGGTCGAACTTTCTTT.

Sample share makes this clonotype medium-sized. The J gene is TRBJ1-1, the V gene TRBV5-1; 9 bases align to TRBD1. Germline trimming cut 3 bases from V and 5 bases from J; bases unmatched to any gene: 8. CDR1 and CDR2 from the germline V gene are SGHRS and YFSETQ. This CDR3 has 15 residues. The CDR3 DNA follows: TGCGCCAGCAGCTCCGGGACAGGGCAGGCGACTGAAGCTTTCTTT. Protein sequence: CASSSGTGQATEAFF.

The gene calls are TRBV11-2 and TRBJ2-7; TRBD1 aligns across 9 bases. Germline V gives CDR1 SGHAT, CDR2 FQNNGV. V shed 5 bases, J shed 2 bases, and the junction held 4 bases outside the gene matches. The CDR3 loop spans 14 amino acids. CDR3 sequence: CASSIGTGTYEQYV. Here the CDR3 DNA reads TGTGCCAGCAGCATTGGGACAGGGACCTACGAGCAGTACGTC.

The chain links TRBV27 to TRBJ2-3; 8 nucleotides match TRBD1. Trimming at V came to 5 bases and at J to 4 bases, leaving 8 bases not matched to a gene. The length of the CDR3 is 15 residues. The germline V gene encodes CDR1 MNHEY and CDR2 SMNVEV (reference sequence). The CDR3: CASSTLPGGADTQYF. CDR3 bases: TGTGCCAGCAGTACCCTTCCAGGGGGCGCAGATACGCAGTATTTT.